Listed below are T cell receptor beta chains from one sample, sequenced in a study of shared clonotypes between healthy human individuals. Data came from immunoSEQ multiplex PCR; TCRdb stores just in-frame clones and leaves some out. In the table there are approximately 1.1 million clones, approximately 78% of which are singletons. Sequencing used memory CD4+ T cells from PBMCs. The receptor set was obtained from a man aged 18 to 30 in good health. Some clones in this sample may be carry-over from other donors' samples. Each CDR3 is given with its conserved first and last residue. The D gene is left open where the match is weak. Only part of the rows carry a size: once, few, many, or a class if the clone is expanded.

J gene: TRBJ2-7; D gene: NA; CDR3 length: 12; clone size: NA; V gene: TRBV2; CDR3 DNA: TGTGCCAGCAGGTCAGGCTCCTACGAGCAGTACTTC; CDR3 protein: CASRSGSYEQYF
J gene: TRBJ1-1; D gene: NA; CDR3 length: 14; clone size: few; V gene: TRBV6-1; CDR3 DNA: TGTGCCAGCAGCAGCCGAGGGGTCTCAACTGAAGCTTTCTTT; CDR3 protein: CASSSRGVSTEAFF
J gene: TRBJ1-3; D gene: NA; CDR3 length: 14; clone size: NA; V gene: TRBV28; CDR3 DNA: TGTGCCAGCAGGGAGGGCAGTACTGGAAACACCATATATTTT; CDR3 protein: CASREGSTGNTIYF
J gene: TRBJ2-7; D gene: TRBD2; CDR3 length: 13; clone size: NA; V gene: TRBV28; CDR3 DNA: TGTGCCACGGGGGGTCCAAGAGCTTACGAGCAGTACTTC; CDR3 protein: CATGGPRAYEQYF
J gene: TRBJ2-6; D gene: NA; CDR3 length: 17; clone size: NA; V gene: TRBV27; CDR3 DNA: TGTGCCAGCAGCGACGGACTCCTAAGCTCTGGGGCCAACGTCCTGACTTTC; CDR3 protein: CASSDGLLSSGANVLTF
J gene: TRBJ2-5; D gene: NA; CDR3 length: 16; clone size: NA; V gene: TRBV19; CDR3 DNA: TGTGCCAGTAGTTCCCGGGACTCCGGGGCCAAGAAGACCCAGTACTTC; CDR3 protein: CASSSRDSGAKKTQYF
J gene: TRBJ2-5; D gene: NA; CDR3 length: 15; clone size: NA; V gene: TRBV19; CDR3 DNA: TGTGCCAGTAGTATAGTTAGCAGAGCCCAAGAGACCCAGTACTTC; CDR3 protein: CASSIVSRAQETQYF
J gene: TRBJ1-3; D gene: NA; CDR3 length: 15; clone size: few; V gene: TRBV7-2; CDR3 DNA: TGTGCCAGCAGCCCTCAGTACCCCGCTGGAAACACCATATATTTT; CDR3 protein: CASSPQYPAGNTIYF
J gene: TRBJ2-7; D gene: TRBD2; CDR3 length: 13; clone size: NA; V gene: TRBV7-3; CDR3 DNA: TGTGCCAGCAGCCTAGCGGGAGGGCGTGAGCAGTACTTC; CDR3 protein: CASSLAGGREQYF
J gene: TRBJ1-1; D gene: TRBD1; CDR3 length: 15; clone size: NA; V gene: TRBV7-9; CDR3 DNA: TGTGCCAGCAGCTTAACCCGGGACAGGGGCACTGAAGCTTTCTTT; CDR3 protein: CASSLTRDRGTEAFF
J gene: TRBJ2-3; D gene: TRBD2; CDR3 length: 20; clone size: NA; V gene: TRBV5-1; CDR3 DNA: TGCGCCAGCAGCAAGGGACTAGCGGGAGGAGGACGGACCCTCACCGATACGCAGTATTTT; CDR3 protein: CASSKGLAGGGRTLTDTQYF
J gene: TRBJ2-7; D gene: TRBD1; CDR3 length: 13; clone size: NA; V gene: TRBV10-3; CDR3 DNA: TGTGCCATCAGTGATCCGGACAGGGACGAGCAGTACTTC; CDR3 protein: CAISDPDRDEQYF
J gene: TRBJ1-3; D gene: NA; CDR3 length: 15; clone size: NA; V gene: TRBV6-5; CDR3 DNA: TGTGCCTCAAAACTAGAGGGGAAGGACGGAAACACCATATATTTT; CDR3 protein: CASKLEGKDGNTIYF
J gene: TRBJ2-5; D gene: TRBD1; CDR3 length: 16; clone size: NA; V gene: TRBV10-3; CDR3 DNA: TGTGCCATCAGTGAGTCCGGGACAGGGGGCGCGGAGACCCAGTACTTC; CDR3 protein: CAISESGTGGAETQYF
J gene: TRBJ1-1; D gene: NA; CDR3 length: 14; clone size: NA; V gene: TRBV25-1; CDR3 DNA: TGTGCCAGCAGTGAATATTGGGGAGGCGCTGAAGCTTTCTTT; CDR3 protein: CASSEYWGGAEAFF
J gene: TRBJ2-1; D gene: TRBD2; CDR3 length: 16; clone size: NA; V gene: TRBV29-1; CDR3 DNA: TGCAGCGTCGCCGACCCTAGCGGCGGATCCTACAATGAGCAGTTCTTC; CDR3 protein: CSVADPSGGSYNEQFF
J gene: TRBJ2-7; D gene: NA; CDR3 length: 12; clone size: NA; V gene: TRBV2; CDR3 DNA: TGTGCCAGCCAGTGGGCTCGGGACGAGCAGTACTTC; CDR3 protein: CASQWARDEQYF
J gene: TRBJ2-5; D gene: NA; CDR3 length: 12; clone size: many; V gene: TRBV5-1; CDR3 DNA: TGCGCCAGCAGCTTCGCCCAAGAGACCCAGTACTTC; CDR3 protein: CASSFAQETQYF
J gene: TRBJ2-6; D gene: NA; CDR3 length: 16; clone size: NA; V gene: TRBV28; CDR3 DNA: TGTGCCAGCAGTCGCCCGCCAGGGTCCGGGGCCAACGTCCTGACTTTC; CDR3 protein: CASSRPPGSGANVLTF
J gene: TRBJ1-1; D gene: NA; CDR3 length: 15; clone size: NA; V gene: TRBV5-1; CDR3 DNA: TGCGCCAGCAGCCGTCTCGAGGGATCCAGCACTGAAGCTTTCTTT; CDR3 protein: CASSRLEGSSTEAFF
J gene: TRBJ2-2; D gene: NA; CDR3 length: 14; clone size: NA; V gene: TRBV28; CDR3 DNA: TGTGCCAGCGGCTGGTCGGGCTACGTCGGGGAGCTGTTTTTT; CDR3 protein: CASGWSGYVGELFF
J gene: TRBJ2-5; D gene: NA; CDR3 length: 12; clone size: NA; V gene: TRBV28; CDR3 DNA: TGTGCCAGCAGTCCTCGTGCAGAGACCCAGTACTTC; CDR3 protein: CASSPRAETQYF
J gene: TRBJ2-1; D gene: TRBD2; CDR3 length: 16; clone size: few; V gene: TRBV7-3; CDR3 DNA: TGTGCCAGCAGCTTAAGGGGTAGCGGGAACTACAATGAGCAGTTCTTC; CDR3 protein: CASSLRGSGNYNEQFF
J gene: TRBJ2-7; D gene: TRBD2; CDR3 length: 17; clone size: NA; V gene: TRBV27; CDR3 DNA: TGTGCCAGCACTAACCTTCGGGCTAGCGGGAGGAGCTACGAGCAGTACTTC; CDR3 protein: CASTNLRASGRSYEQYF
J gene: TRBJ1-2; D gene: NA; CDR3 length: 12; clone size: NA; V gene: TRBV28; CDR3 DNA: TGTGCCAGCAGTTATAACAGCTATGGCTACACCTTC; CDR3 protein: CASSYNSYGYTF
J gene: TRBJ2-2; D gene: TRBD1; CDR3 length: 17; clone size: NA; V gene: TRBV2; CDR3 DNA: TGTGCCAGCAGCCTGACAGGGGTACGAATTGGGACCGGGGAGCTGTTTTTT; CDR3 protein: CASSLTGVRIGTGELFF
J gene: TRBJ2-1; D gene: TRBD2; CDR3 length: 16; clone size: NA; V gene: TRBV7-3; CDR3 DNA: TGTGCCAGCAGCTGGCGGGCGGGAGGGCCCTACAATGAGCAGTTCTTC; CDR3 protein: CASSWRAGGPYNEQFF
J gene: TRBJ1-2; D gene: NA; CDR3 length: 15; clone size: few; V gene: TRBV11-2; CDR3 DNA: TGTGCCAGCAGCCCCACCTGGGATCCCAACTATGGCTACACCTTC; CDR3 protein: CASSPTWDPNYGYTF
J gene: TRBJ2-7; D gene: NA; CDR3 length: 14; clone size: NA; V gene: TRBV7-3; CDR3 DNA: TGTGCCAGCAGCAAACCTACGGACAGCTACGAGCAGTACTTC; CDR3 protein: CASSKPTDSYEQYF
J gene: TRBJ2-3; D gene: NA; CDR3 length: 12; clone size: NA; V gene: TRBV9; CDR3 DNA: TGTGCCAGCAGACTGGCGGGGGATACGCAGTATTTT; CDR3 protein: CASRLAGDTQYF
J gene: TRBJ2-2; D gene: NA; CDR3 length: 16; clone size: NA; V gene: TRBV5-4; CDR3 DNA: TGTGCCAGCAGCTGGGGACTTGACGCGAACACCGGGGAGCTGTTTTTT; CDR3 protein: CASSWGLDANTGELFF
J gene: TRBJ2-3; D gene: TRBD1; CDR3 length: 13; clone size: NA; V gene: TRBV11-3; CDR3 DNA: TGTGCCAGCAGCGCACAGGGGGCAGATACGCAGTATTTT; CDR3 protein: CASSAQGADTQYF
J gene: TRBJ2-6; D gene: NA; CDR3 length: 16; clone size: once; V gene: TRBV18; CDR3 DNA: TGTGCCAGCTCTTACTCAGGGGCGGCTGGGGCCAACGTCCTGACTTTC; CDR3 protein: CASSYSGAAGANVLTF
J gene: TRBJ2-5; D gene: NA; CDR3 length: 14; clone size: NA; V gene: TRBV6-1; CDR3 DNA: TGTGCCAGCAGTGAACCCCTAGCGCAGGGAACCCAGTACTTC; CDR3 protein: CASSEPLAQGTQYF
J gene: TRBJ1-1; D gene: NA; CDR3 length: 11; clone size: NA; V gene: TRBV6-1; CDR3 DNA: TGTGCCAGCAGATGGACGGGCAAAGCTTTCTTT; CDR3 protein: CASRWTGKAFF
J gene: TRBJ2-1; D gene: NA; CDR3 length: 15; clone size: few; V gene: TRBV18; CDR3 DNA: TGTGCCAGCTCCCACCGGTCCCTAGATTGGGATGAGCAGTTCTTC; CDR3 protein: CASSHRSLDWDEQFF
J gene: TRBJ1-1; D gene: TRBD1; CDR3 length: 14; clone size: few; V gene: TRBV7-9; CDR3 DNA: TGTGCCAGCAGCATATCTGGGGACAGGACTGAAGCTTTCTTT; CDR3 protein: CASSISGDRTEAFF
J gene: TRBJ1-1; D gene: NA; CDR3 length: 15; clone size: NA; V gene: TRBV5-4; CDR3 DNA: TGTGCCAGCAGCTTGGCGGTCTCCGGGAGCACTGAAGCTTTCTTT; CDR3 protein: CASSLAVSGSTEAFF
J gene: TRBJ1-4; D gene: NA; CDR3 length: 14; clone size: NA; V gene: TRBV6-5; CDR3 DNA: TGTGCCAGCAGCCCGACAGCAACTAATGAAAAACTGTTTTTT; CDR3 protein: CASSPTATNEKLFF
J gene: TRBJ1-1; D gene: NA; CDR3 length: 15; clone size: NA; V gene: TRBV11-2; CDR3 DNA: TGTGCCAGCACCAGGTCGACAACCGGACACACTGAAGCTTTCTTT; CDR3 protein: CASTRSTTGHTEAFF
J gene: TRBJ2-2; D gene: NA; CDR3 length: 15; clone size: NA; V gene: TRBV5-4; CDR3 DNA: TGTGCCAGCAGCTTGGTAGGGGTCAACACCGGGGAGCTGTTTTTT; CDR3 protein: CASSLVGVNTGELFF
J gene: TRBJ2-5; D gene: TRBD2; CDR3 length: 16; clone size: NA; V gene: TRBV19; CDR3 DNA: TGTGCCAGTAGTCCGGGACTAGCGGGGGTGCAAGAGACCCAGTACTTC; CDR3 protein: CASSPGLAGVQETQYF
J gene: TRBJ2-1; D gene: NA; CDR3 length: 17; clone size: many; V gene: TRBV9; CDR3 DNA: TGTGCCAGCAGCGCGCTTAGCCGGGACTTTTATTACAATGAGCAGTTCTTC; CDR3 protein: CASSALSRDFYYNEQFF
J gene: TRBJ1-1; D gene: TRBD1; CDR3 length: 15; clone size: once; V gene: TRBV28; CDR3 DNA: TGTGCCAGCAGTTTTTTTCGGACAGGGGGCACTGAAGCTTTCTTT; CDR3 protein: CASSFFRTGGTEAFF
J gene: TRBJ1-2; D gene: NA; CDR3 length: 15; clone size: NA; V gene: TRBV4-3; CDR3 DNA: TGCGCCAGCAGCCAAGGTTATCAGGGGATTTCTGGCTACACCTTC; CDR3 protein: CASSQGYQGISGYTF
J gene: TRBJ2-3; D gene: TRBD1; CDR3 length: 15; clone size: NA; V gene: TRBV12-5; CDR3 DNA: TGTGCTAGTGGTCCCGGGACAGCCTACACAGATACGCAGTATTTT; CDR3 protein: CASGPGTAYTDTQYF
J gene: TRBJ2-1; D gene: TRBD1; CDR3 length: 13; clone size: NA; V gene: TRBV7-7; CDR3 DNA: TGTGCCAGCAGCTTACAGGGGGCCAGTGAGCAGTTCTTC; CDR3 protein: CASSLQGASEQFF
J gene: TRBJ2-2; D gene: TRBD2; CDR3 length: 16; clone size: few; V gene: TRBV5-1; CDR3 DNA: TGCGCCAGCAGCTCTTCCGGGACTAGCGGCACCGGGGAGCTGTTTTTT; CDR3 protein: CASSSSGTSGTGELFF
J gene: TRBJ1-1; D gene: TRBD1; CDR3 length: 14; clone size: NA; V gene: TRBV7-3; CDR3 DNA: TGTGCCAGCAGCCGTACAGGGGGCCTAGACGAAGCTTTCTTT; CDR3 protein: CASSRTGGLDEAFF
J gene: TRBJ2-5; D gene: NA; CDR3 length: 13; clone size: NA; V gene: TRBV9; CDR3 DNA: TGTGCCAGCAGCAGGACCAGCGGGGAGACCCAGTACTTC; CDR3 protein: CASSRTSGETQYF